This T cell receptor (beta chain) is drawn from a study of cytomegalovirus exposure and HLA in healthy donors. Whole-study context: The study's early data release held about 85 million unique TCRs from HLA-typed donors.

This CDR3 is 16 amino acids long. V was trimmed by 1 base and J by 2 bases, leaving 13 bases between them. Germline V CDR1 and CDR2: MNHEY, SMNVEV (reference sequence). 60 Vbeta and 13 Jbeta primers were used in PCR. The repertoire was sequenced with immunoSEQ multiplex PCR; TCRdb's copy has only in-frame clones and lacks some. The sample yields 150,000 to 200,000 clones, around 75% seen once. Sequenced sample: PBMCs. The clonotype was recovered from a woman between 50 and 59 years old in good health and CMV-seropositive. V and J are TRBV27 and TRBJ2-3, with D uncertain. CDR3 sequence (DNA): TGTGCCAGCAGTTTATGGAGCACAACACACACAGATACGCAGTATTTT. Translating gives CASSLWSTTHTDTQYF.